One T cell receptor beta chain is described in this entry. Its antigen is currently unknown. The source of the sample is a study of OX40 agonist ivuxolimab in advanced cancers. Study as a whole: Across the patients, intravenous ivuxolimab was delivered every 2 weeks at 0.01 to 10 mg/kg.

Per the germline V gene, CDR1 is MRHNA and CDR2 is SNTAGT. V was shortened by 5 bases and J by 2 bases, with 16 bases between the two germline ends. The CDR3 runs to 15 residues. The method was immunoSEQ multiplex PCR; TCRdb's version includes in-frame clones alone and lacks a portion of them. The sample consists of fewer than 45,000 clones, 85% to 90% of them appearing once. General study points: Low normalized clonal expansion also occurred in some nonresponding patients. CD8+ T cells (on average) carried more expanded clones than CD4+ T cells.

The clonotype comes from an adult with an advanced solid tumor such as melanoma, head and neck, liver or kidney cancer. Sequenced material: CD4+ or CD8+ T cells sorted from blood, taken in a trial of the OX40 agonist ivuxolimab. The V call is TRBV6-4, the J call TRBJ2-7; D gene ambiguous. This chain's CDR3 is CASSTLIETTYEQYF. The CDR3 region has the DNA TGTGCCAGCAGTACACTGATAGAGACGACCTACGAGCAGTACTTC.